These 16 T cell receptor beta chains came from one sample sequenced in a study of blood T cell repertoires in COVID-19. Some clones are missing from TCRdb's copy, which holds only in-frame ones; the method was immunoSEQ multiplex PCR. The table records fewer than 200,000 clones, 85% of them present only once. Material for sequencing was peripheral blood. The receptors come from a human donor with acute or convalescent COVID-19. The donor label of this sample is uncertain.

This clone was detected only once. This chain joins TRBV27 and TRBJ2-7, with a tentative D call TRBD1 (6 bases). The germline V and J ends were trimmed by 3 bases and 0 bases, with 12 bases remaining between them. Looked up from germline, CDR1 is MNHEY and CDR2 is SMNVEV (reference sequence). CDR3 length equals 15 residues. This CDR3 is CASSLDRLSSYEQYF. The CDR3 DNA follows: TGTGCCAGCAGTTTGGACAGATTGTCCTCCTACGAGCAGTACTTC.

This clone was detected only once. The chain combines TRBV19 with TRBJ1-2; 9 bases are a match to TRBD1. Unmatched junction bases numbered 5, after V lost 6 bases and J lost 6 bases. Germline assignment: CDR1 LNHDA and CDR2 SQIVND (reference sequence). This CDR3 region has 13 residues. CDR3 sequence (DNA): TGTGCCAGTAGAATACAGGGGGCTCATGGCTACACCTTC. Translation gives CASRIQGAHGYTF.

In this sample, this clone turned up once. The CDR3 is CASSPDRRSNTEAFF. Here the CDR3 DNA reads TGTGCCAGCAGTCCGGACAGGAGATCGAACACTGAAGCTTTCTTT. This chain uses TRBV6-5 with TRBJ1-1; 7 bases fit TRBD1. Germline V gene sequence: CDR1 MNHEY, CDR2 SVGAGI. Losses at the gene ends were 5 bases for V and 1 base for J; bases not matched to a gene: 7. This CDR3 contains 15 residues.

This sequence joins TRBV7-9 and TRBJ1-3, with 11 bases matching TRBD1. CDR1 and CDR2 (germline): SEHNR, FQNEAQ (reference sequence). V dropped 3 bases and J dropped 4; count of bases not matched to a gene: 2. The CDR3 is 15 residues long. The CDR3 nucleotides are TGTGCCAGCAGCTTGGACAGGGGGCAAGGAAACACCATATATTTT. Protein sequence: CASSLDRGQGNTIYF.

The chain joins TRBV5-4 to TRBJ1-6; 11 nucleotides line up with TRBD1. The V and J ends lost 3 bases and 7 bases, in that order; junction bases with no gene match: 0. CDR1 and CDR2 from the germline V gene are SGHNT and YYREEE (reference sequence). The CDR3 loop spans 14 amino acids. The CDR3 sequence is CASSWDRGNSPLHF. The DNA of the CDR3 is TGTGCCAGCAGCTGGGACAGGGGGAATTCACCCCTCCACTTT.

V gene TRBV6-5 combines with J gene TRBJ1-1; 8 bases align to TRBD1. Germline V gene data show CDR1 as MNHEY and CDR2 as SVGAGI. V gave up 6 bases and J gave up 6 bases; unmatched junction bases: 9. The CDR3 covers 14 residues. CDR3 coding DNA: TGTGCCAGCAGGCCCGACAGGGGCCGCGCTGAAGCTTTCTTT. Translating it yields CASRPDRGRAEAFF.

V and J are TRBV7-6 and TRBJ1-1; D unclear. CDR1 and CDR2 from the germline V gene are SGHVS and FNYEAQ. Deletions cut 0 bases from V and 4 bases from J, with 21 bases between. There are 18 residues in the CDR3. Here the CDR3 DNA reads TGTGCCAGCAGCTTAGCTTCCGGGGTTCCTCAGCTAAGCACTGAAGCTTTCTTT. Its translation: CASSLASGVPQLSTEAFF.

V is TRBV5-1 and J is TRBJ1-3, with D tentatively TRBD1 (6 bases). With 4 bases removed from V and 4 bases from J, the gap between germline ends came to 9 bases. The length of the CDR3 is 13 residues. Germline CDR1 is SGHRS and CDR2 is YFSETQ. Written as DNA, the CDR3 is TGCGCCAGCAGCCTCGACAGGGGAAACACCATATATTTT. Translated: CASSLDRGNTIYF.

The chain employs TRBV19 and TRBJ2-5; 7 bases are shared with TRBD2. CDR1 LNHDA and CDR2 SQIVND come from the germline V gene (reference sequence). Trimming removed 3 bases from V and 1 base from J; junction bases left unmatched: 5. There are 15 residues in the CDR3. The CDR3, as DNA: TGTGCCAGTAGTATTAACAGCGGGGTCCAAGAGACCCAGTACTTC. Protein product: CASSINSGVQETQYF.

This sequence joins TRBV19 and TRBJ2-3; 7 nucleotides align to TRBD1. CDR3 length: 13 residues. Per germline, CDR1 LNHDA and CDR2 SQIVND (reference sequence). V trimming: 1 base; J trimming: 6 bases; junction bases outside the gene matches: 1. The chain's CDR3 is CASSIARGDTQYF. CDR3 DNA: TGTGCCAGTAGTATAGCCAGGGGGGATACGCAGTATTTT.

The rearrangement uses TRBV5-4 and TRBJ2-7; possible D gene TRBD2, 7 bases. This CDR3 comprises 15 residues. V was pared by 0 bases and J by 4 bases, with 14 bases between. Germline V gives CDR1 SGHNT, CDR2 YYREEE (reference sequence). CDR3 region: CASSLGGGAGYEQYF. In DNA form, the CDR3 reads TGTGCCAGCAGCTTGGGAGGGGGGGCCGGATACGAGCAGTACTTC.

The rearrangement links TRBV24-1 to TRBJ1-5; possibly TRBD1 for D (5 bases). V lost 5 bases and J 2 bases, leaving 6 bases between the germline ends. The germline V gene encodes CDR1 KGHDR and CDR2 SFDVKD. The CDR3 is made up of 13 amino acids. This CDR3 reads CATSAGGNQPQHF. The CDR3, as DNA: TGTGCCACCAGTGCGGGGGGCAATCAGCCCCAGCATTTT.

In this sample, this clone turned up once. The chain couples TRBV29-1 to TRBJ1-1, with D perhaps TRBD1 (5 bases). CDR1 and CDR2 from the germline V gene are SQVTM and ANQGSEA. The CDR3 is 14 amino acids. V gave up 0 bases and J gave up 4 bases, with 12 bases separating them. CDR3 DNA sequence: TGCAGCGTTGAAGATCGGGGGAAAGGCACTGAAGCTTTCTTT. Its protein is CSVEDRGKGTEAFF. The full variable domain, its missing parts supplied by reference TRBV29-1 and TRBJ1-1, is SAVISQKPSRDICQRGTSLTIQCQVDSQVTMMFWYRQQPGQSLTLIATANQGSEATYESGFVIDKFPISRPNLTFSTLTVSNMSPEDSSIYLCSVEDRGKGTEAFFGQGTRLTVV.

This chain connects TRBV5-4 to TRBJ1-6, with D unresolved. Germline loops: CDR1 SGHNT, CDR2 YYREEE (reference sequence). Trimming pared 1 base from V and 6 bases from J, leaving 11 bases between. There are 15 residues in the CDR3. As DNA, the CDR3 is TGTGCCAGCAGCTTGAACTTGCCTCCTAATTCACCCCTCCACTTT. It codes for CASSLNLPPNSPLHF.

The chain has TRBV6-5 and TRBJ2-7, with a weak D call TRBD2 (6 bases). From germline, CDR1 is MNHEY and CDR2 SVGAGI. The V end lost 5 bases, the J end lost 3 bases, and 17 bases lay between the germline ends. The CDR3 covers 15 residues. Here the CDR3 reads CASSINRDFRYEQYF. CDR3 bases: TGTGCCAGCAGTATAAACCGGGACTTCCGCTACGAGCAGTACTTC.

The rearrangement joins TRBV6-5 to TRBJ1-3; D is ambiguous. This CDR3 is 16 amino acids long. Germline CDR1 MNHEY, CDR2 SVGAGI. The V end lost 3 bases, the J end lost 0 bases, and 12 bases lay between the germline ends. The CDR3, as DNA: TGTGCCAGCAGTTATTCACAGACACACTCTGGAAACACCATATATTTT. Translating gives CASSYSQTHSGNTIYF.